These T cell receptor beta chains were read from a single sample in a study of identical twins. TCRdb re-called the 5' RACE reads with MiXCR, one entry per CDR3 protein. The repertoire holds around 200,000 distinct CDR3 sequences, with around 10% as singletons. The sample taken for sequencing was memory (CD45RO+) T cells sorted from blood. Receptors originate from a woman under 30 in good health. CDR3s include the opening cysteine and the closing phenylalanine or tryptophan. A D gene is named only where the DNA matches it firmly. Size is omitted from some rows. Given values are once, few, many or a class for expanded clones.

cdr3_aa cdr3_nt d_call j_call clone_size v_call
CASSYRTSGSVGEQFF TGTGCCAGCAGCTACCGGACTAGCGGGAGTGTAGGTGAGCAGTTCTTC TRBD2 TRBJ2-1 - TRBV7-2
CASGWLAGSYNEQFF TGCGCCAGCGGGTGGCTAGCGGGCTCCTACAATGAGCAGTTCTTC TRBD2 TRBJ2-1 - TRBV5-1
CASSSSSGSYEQYF TGTGCCAGCAGCTCCTCTAGCGGCTCCTACGAGCAGTACTTC TRBD2 TRBJ2-7 many TRBV9
CASSLDTAYNPRETQYF TGTGCCAGCAGCTTGGACACCGCCTACAACCCCCGGGAGACCCAGTACTTC - TRBJ2-5 many TRBV7-2
CASSALYRGYTF TGTGCCAGCAGCGCGCTTTATCGGGGCTACACCTTC - TRBJ1-2 few TRBV5-6
CSASTTSGSDTQYF TGCAGTGCTAGCACAACTAGCGGGTCAGATACGCAGTATTTT TRBD2 TRBJ2-3 few TRBV20-1
CASSLTEISNEQFF TGTGCCAGCAGCTTAACCGAGATCTCCAATGAGCAGTTCTTC - TRBJ2-1 few TRBV7-9
CAISESTRDREQFF TGTGCCATCAGTGAGTCGACCCGGGACCGAGAGCAGTTCTTC - TRBJ2-1 many TRBV10-3
CASSLEVRSTYEQYF TGCGCCAGCAGCTTGGAGGTCCGCTCCACCTACGAGCAGTACTTC - TRBJ2-7 few TRBV5-1
CARSATGADTQYF TGTGCCAGAAGCGCGACAGGGGCAGATACGCAGTATTTT TRBD1 TRBJ2-3 few TRBV10-3
CSARGQGMRETQYF TGCAGTGCTAGAGGACAGGGGATGAGAGAGACCCAGTACTTC TRBD1 TRBJ2-5 - TRBV20-1
CASSYQSGSGKYF TGTGCCAGCAGTTACCAATCTGGATCGGGGAAGTACTTC - TRBJ2-7 few TRBV6-5
CASSPRLALANTGELFF TGTGCCAGCAGCCCGCGACTAGCTCTAGCGAACACCGGGGAGCTGTTTTTT TRBD2 TRBJ2-2 few TRBV7-2
CSAREPRVGSEQFF TGCAGTGCTAGAGAGCCCAGGGTAGGGAGTGAGCAGTTCTTC - TRBJ2-1 many TRBV20-1
CASSLFPAGNSPLHF TGTGCCAGCAGCTTGTTTCCGGCAGGCAATTCACCCCTCCACTTT - TRBJ1-6 - TRBV5-5
CASSGLGTSGRNEQYF TGTGCCAGCAGCGGACTAGGGACTAGCGGGAGGAACGAGCAGTACTTC TRBD2 TRBJ2-7 - TRBV7-2
CAISEPTTHNEQFF TGTGCCATCAGTGAGCCCACTACCCACAATGAGCAGTTCTTC - TRBJ2-1 - TRBV10-3
CSARGWQGVGYTF TGCAGTGCTAGAGGCTGGCAGGGTGTAGGCTACACCTTC - TRBJ1-2 - TRBV20-1